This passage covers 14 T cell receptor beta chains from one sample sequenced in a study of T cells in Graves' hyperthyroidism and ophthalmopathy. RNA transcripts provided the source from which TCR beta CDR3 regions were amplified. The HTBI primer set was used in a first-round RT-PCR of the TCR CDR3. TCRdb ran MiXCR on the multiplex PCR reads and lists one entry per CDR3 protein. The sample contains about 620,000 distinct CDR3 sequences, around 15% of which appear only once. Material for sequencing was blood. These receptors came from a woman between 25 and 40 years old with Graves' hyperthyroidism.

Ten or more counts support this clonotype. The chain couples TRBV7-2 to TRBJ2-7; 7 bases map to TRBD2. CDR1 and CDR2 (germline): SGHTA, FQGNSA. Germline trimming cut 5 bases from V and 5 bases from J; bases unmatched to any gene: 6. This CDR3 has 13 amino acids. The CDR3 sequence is CASSPRAGDEQYF. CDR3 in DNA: TGTGCCAGCAGCCCCCGTGCGGGAGACGAGCAGTACTTC.

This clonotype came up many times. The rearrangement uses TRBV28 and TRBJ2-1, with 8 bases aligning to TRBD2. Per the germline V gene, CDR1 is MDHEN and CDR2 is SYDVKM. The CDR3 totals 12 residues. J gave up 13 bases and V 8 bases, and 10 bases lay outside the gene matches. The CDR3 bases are TGTGCCAGCGGGTTAGCGGGAAACCTTCAGTTCTTC. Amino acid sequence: CASGLAGNLQFF.

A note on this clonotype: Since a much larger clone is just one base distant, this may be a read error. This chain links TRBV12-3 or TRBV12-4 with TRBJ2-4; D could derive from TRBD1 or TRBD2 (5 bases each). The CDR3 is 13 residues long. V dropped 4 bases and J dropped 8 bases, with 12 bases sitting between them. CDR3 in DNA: TGTGCCAGCAGTTCACGGGGACGGGACATTCAGTACTTC. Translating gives CASSSRGRDIQYF.

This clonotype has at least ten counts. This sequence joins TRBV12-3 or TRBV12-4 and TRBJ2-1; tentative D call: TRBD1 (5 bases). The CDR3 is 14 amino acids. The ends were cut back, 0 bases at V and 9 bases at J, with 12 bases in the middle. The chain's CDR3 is CASSLAAGIPEQFF. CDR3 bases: TGTGCCAGCAGTTTAGCGGCAGGGATTCCTGAGCAGTTCTTC.

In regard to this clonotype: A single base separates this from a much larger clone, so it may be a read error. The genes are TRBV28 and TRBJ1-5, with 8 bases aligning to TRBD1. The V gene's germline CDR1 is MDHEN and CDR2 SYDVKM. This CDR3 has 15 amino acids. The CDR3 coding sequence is TGTGCCAGCGGTTTTACAGGGGGAGCCAATCAGCCCCAGCATTTT. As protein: CASGFTGGANQPQHF.

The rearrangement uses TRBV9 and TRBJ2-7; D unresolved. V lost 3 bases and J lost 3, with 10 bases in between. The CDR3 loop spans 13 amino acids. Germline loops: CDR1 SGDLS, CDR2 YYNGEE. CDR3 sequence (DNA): TGTGCCAGCAGCGCGGACGTAAACTACGAGCAGTACTTC. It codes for CASSADVNYEQYF.

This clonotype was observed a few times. This chain's CDR3 is CASSYNRGAFF. The CDR3 coding sequence is TGTGCCAGCAGTTACAACAGGGGAGCTTTCTTT. The chain employs TRBV6-2 or TRBV6-3 and TRBJ2-2; 7 bases match TRBD1. The end of the DNA fits TRBJ1-1 better, so the J call may be wrong. Germline-derived CDR1 and CDR2 are MNHEY and SVGEGT. There are 11 residues in the CDR3.

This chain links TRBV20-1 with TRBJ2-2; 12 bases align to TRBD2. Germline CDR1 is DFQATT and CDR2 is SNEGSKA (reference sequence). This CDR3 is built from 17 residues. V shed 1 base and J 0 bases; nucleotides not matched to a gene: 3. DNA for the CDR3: TGCAGTGCTAGAGTACTAGCGGGAGGAACGAACACCGGGGAGCTGTTTTTT. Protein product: CSARVLAGGTNTGELFF.

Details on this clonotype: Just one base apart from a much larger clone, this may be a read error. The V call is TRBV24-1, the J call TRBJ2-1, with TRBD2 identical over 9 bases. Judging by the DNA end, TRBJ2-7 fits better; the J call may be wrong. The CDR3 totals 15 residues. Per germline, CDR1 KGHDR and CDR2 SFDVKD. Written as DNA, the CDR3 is TGTGCCACCAGTCGCCCGACTAGCGGCTACAATGAGCAGTACTTC. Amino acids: CATSRPTSGYNEQYF.

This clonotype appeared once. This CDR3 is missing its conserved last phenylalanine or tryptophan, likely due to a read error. CDR3 nucleotides: TGTGCCAGCTCAGGGGGCACTTACAATGGGCAGTTCGTC. Amino acid sequence: CASSGGTYNGQFV. The chain employs TRBV3-1 and TRBJ2-1; 8 bases line up with TRBD1. The CDR3 runs to 13 residues. The germline V gene encodes CDR1 LGHDT and CDR2 YNNKEL (reference sequence).

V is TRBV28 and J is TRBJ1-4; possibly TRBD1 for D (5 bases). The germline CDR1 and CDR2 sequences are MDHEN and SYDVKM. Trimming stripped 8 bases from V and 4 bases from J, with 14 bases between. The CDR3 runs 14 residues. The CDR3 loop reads CASRPPGFNEKLFF. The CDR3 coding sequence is TGTGCCAGCCGTCCCCCAGGGTTTAATGAAAAACTGTTTTTT.

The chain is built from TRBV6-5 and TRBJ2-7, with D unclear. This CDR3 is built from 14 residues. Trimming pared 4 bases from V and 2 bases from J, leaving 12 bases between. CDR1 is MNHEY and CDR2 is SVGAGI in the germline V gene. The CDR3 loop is CASSFIAVTYEQYF. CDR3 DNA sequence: TGTGCCAGCAGTTTCATCGCAGTAACCTACGAGCAGTACTTC.

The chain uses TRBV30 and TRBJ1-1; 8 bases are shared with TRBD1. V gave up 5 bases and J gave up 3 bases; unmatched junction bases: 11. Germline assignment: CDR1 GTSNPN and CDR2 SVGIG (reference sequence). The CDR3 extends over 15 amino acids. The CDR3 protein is CAWETGGLIHTEAFF. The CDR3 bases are TGTGCCTGGGAAACAGGGGGGTTGATTCACACTGAAGCTTTCTTT.

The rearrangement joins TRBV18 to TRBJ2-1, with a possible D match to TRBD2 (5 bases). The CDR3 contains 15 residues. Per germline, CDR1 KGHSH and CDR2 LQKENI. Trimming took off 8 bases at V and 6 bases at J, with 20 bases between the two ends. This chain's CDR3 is CASSLFLGAPNEQFF. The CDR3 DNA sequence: TGTGCCAGCAGTTTATTTTTGGGAGCGCCCAATGAGCAGTTCTTC. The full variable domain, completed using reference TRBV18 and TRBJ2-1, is NAGVMQNPRHLVRRRGQEARLRCSPMKGHSHVYWYRQLPEEGLKFMVYLQKENIIDESGMPKERFSAEFPKEGPSILRIQQVVRGDSAAYFCASSLFLGAPNEQFFGPGTRLTVL.